This TCR beta chain was obtained from a study of vaccination effects on CD4 cells after COVID-19. Study summary: After expansion with viral peptide pools in the ViraFEST assay, antigen-specific CD4+ T cells were sequenced. Samples were collected from a few convalescent patients early and late following vaccination. Samples were taken post-vaccine, and their median timing was 72 days after the second dose.

The data were produced by immunoSEQ multiplex PCR, yet TCRdb's version contains in-frame clones alone and is incomplete. The repertoire holds 45,000 to 55,000 clones, about 70% seen once, with approximately 5.6% in the top ten. A note on this clone: Its antigen is unidentified.

Upon completion of about 10 days in culture, CD4+ T cells were isolated. Their SARS-CoV-2 infection, verified by PCR, occurred between March and December 2020. The vaccine given was either BNT162b2 or mRNA-1273, in two doses. IL-2 medium took the place of half the medium on both days 3 and 7. Material: CD4+ T cells from PBMCs cultured without peptide, obtained after COVID-19 vaccination. The origin of this receptor is a human donor who had a prior SARS-CoV-2 infection.

For the CDR3, the DNA is TGCAGTGCTAGCGGGGGCTATGGCTACACCTTC. This sequence encodes CSASGGYGYTF. This sequence joins TRBV20-1 and TRBJ1-2; the D gene is possibly TRBD1 (5 bases). Trimming stripped 3 bases from V and 4 bases from J, with 6 bases between. The germline gives CDR1 DFQATT, CDR2 SNEGSKA (reference sequence). This CDR3 has 11 residues.